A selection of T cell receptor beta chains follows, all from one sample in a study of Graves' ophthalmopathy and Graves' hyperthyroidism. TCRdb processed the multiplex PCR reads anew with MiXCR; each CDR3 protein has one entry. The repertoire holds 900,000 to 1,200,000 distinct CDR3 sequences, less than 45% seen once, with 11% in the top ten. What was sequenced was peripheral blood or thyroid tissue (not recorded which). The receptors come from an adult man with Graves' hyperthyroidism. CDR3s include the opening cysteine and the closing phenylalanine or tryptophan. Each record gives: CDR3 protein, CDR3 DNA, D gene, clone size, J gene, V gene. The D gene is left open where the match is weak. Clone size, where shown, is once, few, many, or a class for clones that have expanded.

CASSFTGNQGETQYF | TGTGCCAGCAGCTTTACAGGGAACCAGGGGGAGACCCAGTACTTC | . | few | TRBJ2-5 | TRBV11-2
CSPTLTRSPLHF | TGCAGTCCGACACTCACTCGTTCACCCCTCCACTTT | . | . | TRBJ1-6 | TRBV20-1
CASSHGTPGLSEQYF | TGTGCCAGCAGCCATGGGACTCCGGGACTAAGCGAGCAGTACTTC | TRBD2 | . | TRBJ2-7 | TRBV7-2
CSVDGGRETQYF | TGCAGCGTTGACGGCGGGAGGGAGACCCAGTACTTC | TRBD2 | many | TRBJ2-5 | TRBV29-1
CACSANRGNQPQHF | TGTGCCTGCAGTGCTAACAGGGGCAATCAGCCCCAGCATTTT | . | . | TRBJ1-5 | TRBV25-1
CASRTGEINYGYTF | TGTGCCAGCAGGACCGGGGAGATTAACTATGGCTACACCTTC | . | many | TRBJ1-2 | TRBV7-9
CASSFNPGGFGKTQYF | TGTGCCAGCAGCTTTAATCCAGGCGGGTTCGGAAAGACCCAGTACTTC | . | . | TRBJ2-5 | TRBV5-6
CASSVGETRVTYEQYF | TGTGCCAGCAGCGTAGGTGAGACTAGGGTTACCTACGAGCAGTACTTC | . | many | TRBJ2-7 | TRBV9
CASSAGQGPQETQYF | TGTGCCAGCAGCGCCGGACAGGGGCCGCAAGAGACCCAGTACTTC | TRBD1 | few | TRBJ2-5 | TRBV7-9
CASSPTLALDVEAYGYTF | TGTGCCAGCAGTCCCACCCTGGCCCTGGATGTAGAGGCCTATGGCTACACCTTC | . | . | TRBJ1-2 | TRBV2
CASTHRADTGELFF | TGTGCCAGCACCCACAGGGCGGACACCGGGGAGCTGTTTTTT | . | few | TRBJ2-2 | TRBV6-4
CASSLGTSGGHDTGELFF | TGCGCCAGCAGCTTGGGGACTAGCGGGGGGCACGACACCGGGGAGCTGTTTTTT | TRBD2 | many | TRBJ2-2 | TRBV5-1
CASSLEGQGADNYGYTF | TGCGCCAGCAGCTTGGAAGGACAGGGGGCGGATAACTATGGCTACACCTTC | TRBD1 | many | TRBJ1-2 | TRBV5-1
CASSLAGGGEETQYF | TGTGCCAGCAGCTTGGCCGGGGGGGGAGAGGAGACCCAGTACTTC | TRBD2 | many | TRBJ2-5 | TRBV5-8
CASSWLAGGKETQYF | TGTGCCAGCAGCTGGTTAGCGGGAGGCAAAGAGACCCAGTACTTC | TRBD2 | many | TRBJ2-5 | TRBV7-9
CSLEWTARVAFF | TGCAGCTTAGAATGGACCGCGCGGGTAGCTTTCTTT | . | once | TRBJ1-1 | TRBV29-1
CASSSQGPQKLFF | TGTGCCAGCAGCTCCCAGGGTCCACAAAAACTGTTTTTT | . | many | TRBJ1-4 | TRBV7-9
CASSARTGNNEAFF | TGTGCCAGCAGCGCAAGGACAGGGAATAATGAAGCTTTCTTT | TRBD1 | few | TRBJ1-1 | TRBV7-2
CASSLVASVTYEQYF | TGTGCCAGCAGCTTAGTGGCTAGCGTGACCTACGAGCAGTACTTC | . | . | TRBJ2-7 | TRBV7-2
CSAGQGLEQYF | TGCAGCGCGGGACAGGGCCTCGAGCAGTACTTC | TRBD1 | many | TRBJ2-7 | TRBV29-1
CSAREDRAFGELFF | TGCAGTGCTAGAGAGGACAGGGCATTTGGGGAGCTGTTTTTT | TRBD1 | . | TRBJ2-2 | TRBV20-1
CASSPDGSYGYTF | TGTGCCAGCAGCCCGGACGGATCCTATGGCTACACCTTC | . | many | TRBJ1-2 | TRBV9
CATSSLERTSSGNTIYF | TGTGCCACCAGCAGCTTGGAGCGGACCAGCTCTGGAAACACCATATATTTT | . | once | TRBJ1-3 | TRBV15
CASSEPGVGSGANVLTF | TGCGCCAGCAGTGAGCCAGGGGTCGGTTCTGGGGCCAACGTCCTGACTTTC | . | once | TRBJ2-6 | TRBV10-2
CARADNGYTF | TGTGCCAGGGCGGATAATGGCTACACCTTC | . | . | TRBJ1-2 | TRBV28
CATSRDPGMNTEAFF | TGTGCCACCAGCAGAGATCCGGGGATGAACACTGAAGCTTTCTTT | . | . | TRBJ1-1 | TRBV15
CASSSSRGSGGANVLTF | . | . | few | TRBJ2-6 | TRBV24-1
CASSLDRGWEAQYF | TGTGCCAGCAGTCTCGACAGGGGCTGGGAGGCCCAGTACTTC | TRBD1 | few | TRBJ2-5 | TRBV2
CASGRGAGYGYTF | TGCGCCAGCGGTCGGGGGGCCGGCTATGGCTACACCTTC | . | once | TRBJ1-2 | TRBV5-1
CASSPYGQGIGQPQHF | TGTGCCAGCAGCCCCTATGGACAGGGAATTGGTCAGCCCCAGCATTTT | TRBD1 | . | TRBJ1-5 | TRBV7-8
CAISESRVTGANVLTF | TGTGCCATCAGTGAGTCAAGGGTTACTGGGGCCAACGTCCTGACTTTC | . | . | TRBJ2-6 | TRBV10-3
CASSQVWEDGTEAFF | TGCGCCAGCAGCCAAGTCTGGGAGGACGGCACTGAAGCTTTCTTT | . | many | TRBJ1-1 | TRBV4-3
CASSPPDRNEKLFF | TGTGCCAGCAGCCCGCCGGACAGGAATGAAAAACTGTTTTTT | TRBD1 | . | TRBJ1-4 | TRBV6-5
CASSLMNRGSYEQYF | TGTGCCAGCAGCTTGATGAACCGGGGTTCCTACGAGCAGTACTTC | . | few | TRBJ2-7 | TRBV7-9
CASRSGTGKVQPQHF | TGTGCCAGCAGGTCTGGGACAGGGAAGGTTCAGCCCCAGCATTTT | TRBD1 | . | TRBJ1-5 | TRBV7-8
CASSQDVGAMGYTF | TGCGCCAGCAGCCAAGATGTAGGGGCAATGGGCTACACCTTC | . | few | TRBJ1-2 | TRBV7-2
CSARVPGFGIYGYTF | TGCAGTGCTAGGGTCCCGGGGTTTGGAATCTATGGCTACACCTTC | . | . | TRBJ1-2 | TRBV20-1
CASSLDSINTEAFF | TGTGCCAGCAGCCTGGATAGTATTAACACTGAAGCTTTCTTT | . | few | TRBJ1-1 | TRBV28
CASSSGGIGSPLHF | TGTGCCAGCAGCTCGGGAGGGATCGGTTCACCCCTCCACTTT | . | many | TRBJ1-6 | TRBV13
CASSGAYSTGGTEAFF | TGTGCCAGCAGTGGAGCATATAGCACAGGGGGCACTGAAGCTTTCTTT | TRBD1 | once | TRBJ1-1 | TRBV2
CASSGGLQPQETQYF | TGTGCCAGCAGTGGTGGACTGCAACCCCAAGAGACCCAGTACTTC | . | . | TRBJ2-5 | TRBV2